Listed here are 30 T cell receptor beta chains from one sample, sequenced in a study of cytomegalovirus exposure and HLA in healthy donors. TCRdb's copy holds only in-frame clones and misses some; the assay was immunoSEQ multiplex PCR. The sample shows about 97,000 clones, approximately 94% of them seen only once. Sequences were obtained from PBMCs. The receptors come from a woman aged 18-29 years in good health and CMV-seronegative.

This chain links TRBV4-1 with TRBJ2-1; 7 bases agree with TRBD2. The CDR3 runs to 15 residues. From germline, CDR1 is MGHRA and CDR2 YSYEKL. Trimming cost V 3 bases and J 0 bases; bases outside gene matches: 2. The CDR3 bases are TGCGCCAGCAGCCAGCCGGGGGGCTCCTACAATGAGCAGTTCTTC. Its translation is CASSQPGGSYNEQFF.

The chain links TRBV6-1 to TRBJ2-1; 8 bases agree with TRBD2. V was pared by 6 bases and J by 3 bases, with 1 base of the junction left unmatched. This CDR3 is built from 13 residues. Germline CDR1 MNHNS, CDR2 SASEGT. CDR3 DNA sequence: TGTGCCAGCAGGGGGACTAGCTACAATGAGCAGTTCTTC. Translated, it gives CASRGTSYNEQFF.

The V and J genes are TRBV2 and TRBJ2-7; 11 bases agree with TRBD1. CDR1 is SNHLY and CDR2 is FYNNEI in the germline V gene. Losses at the gene ends were 5 bases for V and 2 bases for J; bases not matched to a gene: 2. This CDR3 spans 14 amino acids. CDR3 in amino acids: CASSPDRGPYEQYF. The CDR3 nucleotides read TGTGCCAGCAGTCCGGACAGGGGGCCCTACGAGCAGTACTTC. Variable domain in full (rest from reference TRBV2 and TRBJ2-7): EPEVTQTPSHQVTQMGQEVILRCVPISNHLYFYWYRQILGQKVEFLVSFYNNEISEKSEIFDDQFSVERPDGSNFTLKIRSTKLEDSAMYFCASSPDRGPYEQYFGPGTRLTVT.

This rearrangement joins TRBV6-1 to TRBJ1-2; D is ambiguous. CDR1 and CDR2 (germline): MNHNS, SASEGT. Trimming pared 2 bases from V and 2 bases from J, leaving 12 bases between. This CDR3 is 15 amino acids long. The DNA for the CDR3 is TGTGCCAGCAGTGAAAGGGAGACCGACAACTATGGCTACACCTTC. Residues: CASSERETDNYGYTF.

The chain carries TRBV5-1 and TRBJ2-3; TRBD2 aligns across 13 bases. Germline V CDR1 and CDR2: SGHRS, YFSETQ. The CDR3 has 18 amino acids. After removal of 4 bases from V and 0 bases from J, the junction contained 8 bases not matched to a gene. The CDR3 region has the DNA TGCGCCAGCAGCAACGGACTAGCGGGAGAAGGTAGCACAGATACGCAGTATTTT. As protein: CASSNGLAGEGSTDTQYF.

A single count supports this clone. This chain joins TRBV5-4 and TRBJ1-4; possibly TRBD1 for D (5 bases). V was trimmed by 0 bases and J by 7 bases, leaving 10 bases between them. The CDR3 sequence is 14 residues long. Germline V CDR1 and CDR2: SGHNT, YYREEE (reference sequence). The CDR3 DNA sequence: TGTGCCAGCAGCTTGGTAGGGAGGGGTGAAAAACTGTTTTTT. Translation gives CASSLVGRGEKLFF.

J is TRBJ2-5 and V is TRBV7-2, with D tentatively TRBD2 (6 bases). The CDR3 spans 15 residues. V lost 1 base and J 5 bases, leaving 14 bases between the germline ends. Germline lookup yields CDR1 SGHTA and CDR2 FQGNSA. CDR3 in DNA: TGTGCCAGCAGCTTAGGTGGGGGGATGTCGGAGACCCAGTACTTC. This gives the protein CASSLGGGMSETQYF.

This clone was seen only once. The rearrangement links TRBV4-2 to TRBJ2-1; tentatively, D is TRBD2 (7 bases). Germline V lookup: CDR1 LGHNA, CDR2 YNFKEQ. The CDR3 covers 16 residues. V dropped 0 bases and J dropped 4 bases, with 13 bases sitting between them. The CDR3 loop is CASSQEGGGLYNEQFF. CDR3 bases: TGTGCCAGCAGCCAAGAGGGCGGGGGCCTATACAATGAGCAGTTCTTC.

This clone was counted a single time. The chain carries TRBV7-2 and TRBJ2-1; 11 bases map to TRBD2. V gave up 5 bases and J gave up 6 bases; unmatched junction bases: 6. The germline V gene has CDR1 SGHTA and CDR2 FQGNSA. The CDR3 spans 15 residues. The chain's CDR3 is CASSLLAGVSNEQFF. Here the CDR3 DNA reads TGTGCCAGCAGCCTACTAGCGGGAGTGAGCAATGAGCAGTTCTTC.

The rearrangement joins TRBV7-2 to TRBJ1-6; possible D gene TRBD1, 5 bases. V lost 7 bases, J lost 6 bases, and 13 bases lay in between. Germline CDR1 reads SGHTA; CDR2 reads FQGNSA. CDR3 size: 14 residues. This CDR3 reads CASNHQGVNSPLHF. Written as DNA, the CDR3 is TGTGCCAGCAACCACCAGGGTGTTAATTCACCCCTCCACTTT.

The chain combines TRBV27 with TRBJ1-2; D might be TRBD1 (6 bases). The V end was cut by 3 bases, the J end by 7 bases, with 15 bases between. The CDR3 is made up of 14 amino acids. The germline CDR1 and CDR2 sequences are MNHEY and SMNVEV (reference sequence). This CDR3 reads CASSFGQGIGGYTF. CDR3 DNA sequence: TGTGCCAGCAGTTTTGGGCAGGGGATAGGTGGCTACACCTTC.

The chain joins TRBV19 to TRBJ1-5; no clear D gene. The CDR3 is made up of 13 amino acids. The germline V gene encodes CDR1 LNHDA and CDR2 SQIVND (reference sequence). Trimming left V 1 base short and J 7 bases short, with 8 bases between. CDR3 coding DNA: TGTGCCAGTAGTATAGCGGCAGGACAGCCCCAGCATTTT. This translates into CASSIAAGQPQHF.

In its sample, this clone was seen a few times. The gene calls are TRBV2 and TRBJ1-5; D gene ambiguous. Per germline, CDR1 SNHLY and CDR2 FYNNEI. This CDR3 is 14 amino acids long. Trimming pared 3 bases from V and 1 base from J, leaving 7 bases between. In DNA form, the CDR3 reads TGTGCCAGCAGTGAGGTACAGAGCAATCAGCCCCAGCATTTT. This gives the protein CASSEVQSNQPQHF.

The chain has TRBV4-3 and TRBJ2-7; 8 positions match TRBD2. J lost 0 bases, V lost 6 bases, and 4 bases had no gene match. The CDR3 is 14 amino acids. Per the germline V gene, CDR1 is LGHNA and CDR2 is YSLEER. The DNA for the CDR3 is TGCGCCAGCAGTACCGGGACTAGCTCCTACGAGCAGTACTTC. This encodes CASSTGTSSYEQYF.

The chain joins TRBV10-1 to TRBJ2-7; no reliable D call. Trimming took off 5 bases at V and 4 bases at J, with 15 bases between the two ends. Germline V CDR1 and CDR2: WNHNN, SYGVQD (reference sequence). This CDR3 has 14 residues. CDR3 nucleotide sequence: TGCGCCAGCAGTCCCTCCTCACTTGGTTACGAGCAGTACTTC. It is translated as CASSPSSLGYEQYF.

The CDR3 DNA reads as TGTGCCAGCAGCGAACCGGGACAGGGCGCTAATGAAGCTTTCTTT. Residues: CASSEPGQGANEAFF. The chain links TRBV4-2 to TRBJ1-1; 9 nucleotides align to TRBD1. Trimming removed 5 bases from V and 7 bases from J; junction bases left unmatched: 11. CDR1 and CDR2 from the germline V gene are LGHNA and YNFKEQ. CDR3 length: 15 residues.

The chain uses TRBV9 and TRBJ2-3, with 10 nucleotides matching TRBD2. CDR3 length: 20 amino acids. J lost 2 bases, V lost 0 bases, and 15 bases had no gene match. The germline gives CDR1 SGDLS, CDR2 YYNGEE. CDR3 bases: TGTGCCAGCAGCGTAGCTAGGCCTGGGGGACTAGCGACAACCACAGATACGCAGTATTTT. It translates to CASSVARPGGLATTTDTQYF.

The chain links TRBV19 to TRBJ1-2; TRBD1 agrees at 7 bases. Trimming took 6 bases from V and 2 from J; bases not matched to a gene: 12. The CDR3 has 16 amino acids. Looked up from germline, CDR1 is LNHDA and CDR2 is SQIVND (reference sequence). CDR3 DNA sequence: TGTGCCAGTAGCCATAACACGGGACAGCTAAACTATGGCTACACCTTC. Translation gives CASSHNTGQLNYGYTF.

This rearrangement joins TRBV27 to TRBJ2-3; 12 bases line up with TRBD1. The CDR3 consists of 16 residues. Per the germline V gene, CDR1 is MNHEY and CDR2 is SMNVEV (reference sequence). The ends lost 8 bases at V and 5 bases at J; junction bases unmatched: 11. For the CDR3, the DNA is TGTGCCAGCCGCGCCTGGGACAGGGGGCAAGGAGATACGCAGTATTTT. Translating it yields CASRAWDRGQGDTQYF.

V and J are TRBV11-2 and TRBJ2-1; 8 bases are shared with TRBD2. The CDR3 consists of 15 residues. V lost 5 bases, J lost 4 bases, and 7 bases stayed unmatched. Germline CDR1 SGHAT, CDR2 FQNNGV. The CDR3 here is CASSPGGVRYNEQFF. CDR3 DNA sequence: TGTGCCAGCAGCCCGGGGGGGGTACGGTACAATGAGCAGTTCTTC.

This chain connects TRBV19 to TRBJ2-2; 9 bases agree with TRBD2. Looked up from germline, CDR1 is LNHDA and CDR2 is SQIVND (reference sequence). The trim removed 5 bases at V and 1 base at J, leaving 2 bases unmatched. The CDR3 extends over 15 amino acids. CDR3 residues: CASSRSGRNTGELFF. CDR3 nucleotide sequence: TGTGCCAGTAGTCGTAGCGGGAGGAACACCGGGGAGCTGTTTTTT.

J is TRBJ1-2 and V is TRBV5-1; D is possibly TRBD1 (6 bases). The length of the CDR3 is 15 residues. Per the germline V gene, CDR1 is SGHRS and CDR2 is YFSETQ. Trimming cost V 3 bases and J 5 bases, with 17 bases left between them. The chain's CDR3 is CASSYNKGGLYGYTF. CDR3 nucleotide sequence: TGCGCCAGCAGCTATAATAAAGGGGGTTTGTATGGCTACACCTTC.

The chain couples TRBV6-5 to TRBJ2-7, with 12 positions matching TRBD2. This CDR3 has 16 amino acids. Germline trimming cut 1 base from V and 0 bases from J; bases unmatched to any gene: 1. Germline-derived CDR1 and CDR2 are MNHEY and SVGAGI. The CDR3 DNA reads TGTGCCAGCAGTTACTGGACTAGCGGGACCTCCTACGAGCAGTACTTC. Its protein product is CASSYWTSGTSYEQYF.

The chain is built from TRBV9 and TRBJ1-5; D uncertain. Trimming pared 0 bases from V and 6 bases from J, leaving 10 bases between. CDR3 length equals 14 residues. CDR1 is SGDLS and CDR2 is YYNGEE in the germline V gene. In nucleotides, the CDR3 is TGTGCCAGCAGCGTAGGTGAGACGGGTCAGCCCCAGCATTTT. Translating gives CASSVGETGQPQHF. The complete variable domain, with remaining parts taken from reference TRBV9 and TRBJ1-5, reads DSGVTQTPKHLITATGQRVTLRCSPRSGDLSVYWYQQSLDQGLQFLIQYYNGEERAKGNILERFSAQQFPDLHSELNLSSLELGDSALYFCASSVGETGQPQHFGDGTRLSIL.

In the case of this clone: An end of the junction does not agree with germline; a read error may underlie this. V usage is TRBV7-7 and J usage is TRBJ2-7, with D perhaps TRBD2 (6 bases). The CDR3 is made up of 14 amino acids. In germline, CDR1 is SSHAT, CDR2 FNYEAQ (reference sequence). The DNA of the CDR3 is TGTGCTAGCAGCCCTAAGGAGGGGTCCTACGAGCAGTACTTC. This translates into CASSPKEGSYEQYF.

The chain couples TRBV7-2 to TRBJ1-2, with a weak D call TRBD1 (6 bases). Germline loops: CDR1 SGHTA, CDR2 FQGNSA. V lost 5 bases to trimming and J lost 8 bases, with 21 bases between them. This CDR3 is 15 amino acids long. CDR3 sequence (DNA): TGTGCCAGCAGCCTGGGGGCAGGATCGTCTAACGGCTACACCTTC. Residues: CASSLGAGSSNGYTF. Full variable domain (rest looked up from reference TRBV7-2 and TRBJ1-2): GAGVSQSPSNKVTEKGKDVELRCDPISGHTALYWYRQSLGQGLEFLIYFQGNSAPDKSGLPSDRFSAERTGGSVSTLTIQRTQQEDSAVYLCASSLGAGSSNGYTFGSGTRLTVV.

The DNA of the CDR3 is TGTGCCAGCAGCTTAGCTCCAGGGGGGTACGAGCAGTACTTC. The encoded protein is CASSLAPGGYEQYF. The genes are TRBV13 and TRBJ2-7, with a tentative D call TRBD1 (7 bases). The CDR3 is 14 residues long. Germline V gives CDR1 PRHDT, CDR2 FYEKMQ (reference sequence). The ends were cut back, 1 base at V and 4 bases at J, with 11 bases in the middle.

V usage is TRBV5-4 and J usage is TRBJ1-2, with 8 bases matching TRBD1. J was trimmed by 4 bases and V by 0 bases; bases with no gene match: 5. The CDR3 contains 15 residues. Germline V gene lookup returns CDR1 SGHNT and CDR2 YYREEE (reference sequence). The CDR3 protein is CASSLGQGPIYGYTF. CDR3 DNA sequence: TGTGCCAGCAGCTTGGGACAGGGGCCCATCTATGGCTACACCTTC.

The V gene is TRBV10-3, the J gene TRBJ2-2, with D possibly TRBD2 on 5 matching bases. The CDR3 consists of 14 residues. Trimming stripped 4 bases from V and 7 bases from J, with 13 bases between. Looked up from germline, CDR1 is ENHRY and CDR2 is SYGVKD. This chain's CDR3 is CAISGPRRSGELFF. Written as DNA, the CDR3 is TGTGCCATCAGTGGGCCGAGGAGGAGCGGGGAGCTGTTTTTT.

The V gene is TRBV5-1, the J gene TRBJ2-3; TRBD1 matches at 10 bases. This CDR3 is built from 16 residues. Per germline, CDR1 SGHRS and CDR2 YFSETQ. V lost 3 bases, J lost 6 bases, and 10 bases stayed unmatched. The CDR3 nucleotides are TGCGCCAGCAGCTCTGAAATAGGACAGGGGGTGGATACGCAGTATTTT. It specifies CASSSEIGQGVDTQYF.